A selection of T cell receptor beta chains follows, all from one sample in a study of blood T cells in healthy people across ages. TCRdb passed the 5' RACE reads through MiXCR, listing each CDR3 protein once. The data show about 730,000 distinct CDR3 sequences, with roughly 41% seen just once and 20% to 25% held by the top ten. Material: blood. These receptors originate from a woman aged 60 to 75 in good health. Each CDR3 is given with its conserved first and last residue. The order of the fields is clone size, V gene, J gene, CDR3 protein. Some rows mark clone size as missing; the rest say once, few, many or name a class of expanded clone.

NA	TRBV2	TRBJ1-5	CAINDRSNQPQHF
few	TRBV4-2	TRBJ2-6	CASSQDSGAGANVLTF
NA	TRBV6-1	TRBJ1-1	CASSHPGQGQAFF
NA	TRBV20-1	TRBJ2-1	CSARDPSGGYNEQFF
few	TRBV4-1	TRBJ2-3	CASSQEGLAGGGHTDTQYF
NA	TRBV20-1	TRBJ2-3	CSAQGLAGGGDTQYF
NA	TRBV11-3	TRBJ2-5	CASSLGAGAGAQETQYF
many	TRBV20-1	TRBJ2-5	CSADTRDRQETQYF
NA	TRBV20-1	TRBJ1-6	CSAIGQFLNSPLHF
few	TRBV3-1	TRBJ1-6	CASSQASGAKVSPLHF
few	TRBV4-1	TRBJ2-5	CASSQELAGGRETQYF
NA	TRBV6-5	TRBJ2-5	CASSYESGVGSEQYF
NA	TRBV20-1	TRBJ2-1	CSATGRTEQFF
once	TRBV29-1	TRBJ2-3	CSVGPPHSGAGPDTQYF
few	TRBV10-3	TRBJ1-2	CAISEVQTSYGYTF
NA	TRBV9	TRBJ1-4	CASSRSGFNEKLFF
NA	TRBV20-1	TRBJ1-4	CSARDPQLWAKLFF
NA	TRBV15	TRBJ2-3	CATSRVNRFGDTQYF
NA	TRBV11-1	TRBJ2-1	CASSLGQANEQFF
NA	TRBV3-1	TRBJ1-2	CASSQGAGDYGYTF
few	TRBV14	TRBJ2-5	CASSQGTAIRETQYF
NA	TRBV5-1	TRBJ2-3	CASSLALGSGRVTDTQYF
NA	TRBV10-3	TRBJ2-3	CAISDNQRDTDTQYF
few	TRBV7-2	TRBJ2-7	CASSLTRGRSYEQYF
few	TRBV11-1	TRBJ2-1	CASSLKLASNEQFF
many	TRBV29-1	TRBJ2-1	CSVAGLAASNEQFF
NA	TRBV3-1	TRBJ2-3	CASSQGSGDTQYF
NA	TRBV7-2	TRBJ2-2	CASSLFSVQNTGELFF
NA	TRBV7-9	TRBJ2-3	CASSPNRGHTDTQYF
NA	TRBV7-9	TRBJ1-2	CASSVELGGDGYTF
few	TRBV5-5	TRBJ2-1	CASSPVAGKDNEQFF
once	TRBV6-4	TRBJ2-7	CASSPVAGEGYEQYF
few	TRBV10-3	TRBJ2-5	CAISGDEETQYF
few	TRBV28	TRBJ1-5	CASSFSQRGNQPQHF
NA	TRBV6-2/TRBV6-3	TRBJ2-5	CASRGTAQSDQYF
NA	TRBV20-1	TRBJ1-4	CSVPLSTGRVEEKLFF
few	TRBV24-1	TRBJ2-1	CATSLGLAEYNEQFF
NA	TRBV3-1	TRBJ2-3	CASSQGLAPDTQYF
once	TRBV7-2	TRBJ1-4	CASSLGVRDNEKLFF
NA	TRBV27	TRBJ1-2	CASSVRTGYGYTF